These 29 T cell receptor beta chains came from one sample sequenced in a study of CD8 T cells in ankylosing spondylitis. TCRdb called the 5' RACE reads again in MiXCR, with one record for every CDR3 protein. Of under 450,000 distinct CDR3 sequences listed, approximately 17% were seen once; the top ten hold under 1.2%. Whole-study results and caveats: A TCR beta motif of seven or eight highly homologous variants appeared characteristic of ankylosing spondylitis blood.

These receptors' antigens are unknown. What was sequenced was blood, either unsorted or a sorted T cell fraction (not recorded which). The receptors come from a male donor with ankylosing spondylitis.

In nucleotides, the CDR3 is TGCAGCGTTGGGCAGGGAAGGAACGAGCAGTACTTC. Protein product: CSVGQGRNEQYF. The chain links TRBV29-1 to TRBJ2-7, with D perhaps TRBD1 (5 bases). Germline V gene data show CDR1 as SQVTM and CDR2 as ANQGSEA. CDR3 size: 12 residues. Trimming removed 4 bases at V and 5 bases at J, with 12 bases between.

This clonotype was counted between two and nine times. The V call is TRBV12-3 or TRBV12-4, the J call TRBJ1-4; D is ambiguous. The CDR3 covers 16 residues. V shed 2 bases and J shed 3 bases, with 13 bases lying between them. CDR3 coding DNA: TGTGCCAGCAGTTTAAGCGGCAGATACCCTAATGAAAAACTGTTTTTT. This gives the protein CASSLSGRYPNEKLFF.

This clonotype came up a few times. The chain carries TRBV5-4 and TRBJ1-4; 10 positions match TRBD1. CDR3 length: 13 residues. V dropped 0 bases and J dropped 12; count of bases not matched to a gene: 2. The germline V gene encodes CDR1 SGHNT and CDR2 YYREEE (reference sequence). CDR3 in amino acids: CASSLGGQGELFF. CDR3 sequence (DNA): TGTGCCAGCAGCTTGGGAGGACAGGGGGAACTGTTTTTT.

There are a few counts of this clonotype. The CDR3 DNA is TGTGCCAGCAGCTTATATATTGCAGATACGCAGTATTTT. It codes for CASSLYIADTQYF. This sequence joins TRBV11-2 and TRBJ2-3; D is unclear. Per germline, CDR1 SGHAT and CDR2 FQNNGV. This CDR3 spans 13 amino acids. V was trimmed by 2 bases and J by 4 bases, leaving 7 bases between them.

This clonotype has ten or more counts. The J gene is TRBJ2-1, the V gene TRBV5-1; D might be TRBD1 (6 bases). This CDR3 has 14 amino acids. The V end lost 0 bases, the J end lost 6 bases, and 10 bases lay between the germline ends. From germline, CDR1 is SGHRS and CDR2 YFSETQ. CDR3 residues: CASSLGARGNEQFF. For the CDR3, the DNA is TGCGCCAGCAGCTTGGGGGCCAGGGGCAATGAGCAGTTCTTC.

This clonotype was found many times. This rearrangement joins TRBV10-3 to TRBJ1-6; 10 nucleotides align to TRBD1. The CDR3 length is 16 residues. CDR1 ENHRY and CDR2 SYGVKD come from the germline V gene. V lost 3 bases, J lost 5 bases, and 4 bases stayed unmatched. In DNA, the CDR3 is TGTGCCATCAGTGATCCGGGACAGGGGAATAATTCACCCCTCCACTTT. Its translation is CAISDPGQGNNSPLHF.

The V and J genes are TRBV6-5 and TRBJ2-6; no firm D call. Germline values: CDR1 MNHEY, CDR2 SVGAGI. Trimming cost V 2 bases and J 0 bases, with 5 bases left between them. This CDR3 spans 15 amino acids. The CDR3 loop reads CASSYGISGANVLTF. For the CDR3, the DNA is TGTGCCAGCAGTTACGGAATCTCTGGGGCCAACGTCCTGACTTTC.

This clonotype was counted a few times. The chain carries TRBV7-8 and TRBJ1-3; D not certain. Trimming cost V 4 bases and J 0 bases, with 16 bases left between them. This CDR3 region has 17 residues. Germline V gives CDR1 SGHVS, CDR2 FQNEAQ. The CDR3: CASSSMGVRISGNTIYF. The DNA of the CDR3 is TGTGCCAGCAGCTCCATGGGAGTGAGGATCTCTGGAAACACCATATATTTT.

This clonotype was counted a few times. The chain uses TRBV20-1 and TRBJ2-3; no clear D gene. The CDR3 loop spans 16 amino acids. Trimming took 4 bases from V and 3 from J, leaving 20 bases between them. Germline V gene sequence: CDR1 DFQATT, CDR2 SNEGSKA (reference sequence). CDR3 nucleotide sequence: TGCAGTGCTACTTATTGGGGTAGCACTGGGACAGATACGCAGTATTTT. Translated, it gives CSATYWGSTGTDTQYF.

V gene TRBV3-1 combines with J gene TRBJ1-1; the D is unclear. The CDR3 spans 16 residues. Trimming removed 2 bases at V and 1 base at J, with 14 bases between. Germline V lookup: CDR1 LGHDT, CDR2 YNNKEL (reference sequence). The DNA for the CDR3 is TGTGCCAGCAGCCAATATCTAGCGAGAGAGAACACTGAAGCTTTCTTT. The encoded protein is CASSQYLARENTEAFF.

The gene calls are TRBV6-1 and TRBJ2-1; 10 bases map to TRBD1. With V trimmed by 6 bases and J by 6 bases, 5 bases remained unmatched. Germline CDR1 reads MNHNS; CDR2 reads SASEGT. This CDR3 region has 14 residues. The DNA of the CDR3 is TGTGCCAGCAGAGGCGGGACAGGGGTCAATGAGCAGTTCTTC. It encodes CASRGGTGVNEQFF.

This clonotype has a single count. The chain carries TRBV5-1 and TRBJ1-1; D is uncertain. CDR3 length equals 13 residues. Germline V CDR1 and CDR2: SGHRS, YFSETQ. Trimming removed 0 bases from V and 6 bases from J, with 9 bases in between. The CDR3: CASSLEGMAEAFF. Written as DNA, the CDR3 is TGCGCCAGCAGCTTGGAAGGCATGGCTGAAGCTTTCTTT.

This clonotype was seen a few times. The chain uses TRBV6-1 and TRBJ2-2, with D maybe TRBD1 (6 bases). Germline assignment: CDR1 MNHNS and CDR2 SASEGT. V was pared by 2 bases and J by 6 bases, with 13 bases between. This CDR3 contains 15 residues. This CDR3 reads CASSEYGQYSGELFF. DNA of the CDR3: TGTGCCAGCAGTGAATACGGACAGTATTCCGGGGAGCTGTTTTTT.

The chain uses TRBV12-3 or TRBV12-4 and TRBJ1-2; no definite D call. CDR3 size: 16 residues. Trimming cost V 3 bases and J 5 bases, with 19 bases left between them. The CDR3 loop reads CASSLHPVERRYGYTF. The DNA for the CDR3 is TGTGCCAGCAGTTTGCACCCGGTGGAGCGGAGGTATGGCTACACCTTC.

Comment on this clonotype: Being one base from a much bigger clone, this may be a read error. The rearrangement uses TRBV7-2 and TRBJ1-2; D remains unclear. The CDR3 runs to 12 residues. Germline CDR1 SGHTA, CDR2 FQGNSA. Between the trimmed V and J ends, which lost 5 bases and 0 bases, there was a span of 4 bases. CDR3 in DNA: TGTGCCAGCAGCGTAACTAACTATGGCTACACCTTC. Translating gives CASSVTNYGYTF.

A few counts support this clonotype. The rearrangement uses TRBV2 and TRBJ2-3; no clear D gene. CDR1 SNHLY and CDR2 FYNNEI come from the germline V gene. The CDR3 loop spans 15 amino acids. V was pared by 4 bases and J by 2 bases, with 13 bases between. The DNA of the CDR3 is TGTGCCAGCAGTGCTGGGCAAACCCTCACAGATACGCAGTATTTT. Encoded protein: CASSAGQTLTDTQYF.

This clonotype occurred a few times. This sequence joins TRBV4-1 and TRBJ2-1; D is possibly TRBD2 (5 bases). CDR3 length: 17 residues. Germline loops: CDR1 MGHRA, CDR2 YSYEKL. Trimming shortened V by 4 bases and J by 12 bases, and 28 bases separated the two germline ends. The CDR3 sequence is CASSPAIGYRSGVGQFF. The CDR3 DNA reads as TGCGCCAGCAGCCCCGCAATAGGGTATCGGAGCGGTGTTGGGCAGTTCTTC.

The sample holds a few counts of this clonotype. V gene TRBV6-1 combines with J gene TRBJ1-2; 7 bases are a match to TRBD1. V was pared by 2 bases and J by 4 bases, with 4 bases of the junction left unmatched. The CDR3 extends over 14 amino acids. Germline V gives CDR1 MNHNS, CDR2 SASEGT. The CDR3 loop reads CASSENTGAYGYTF. The CDR3 bases are TGTGCCAGCAGTGAAAATACAGGGGCCTATGGCTACACCTTC.

This clonotype was picked up a small number of times. V and J are TRBV7-2 and TRBJ1-2, with 7 bases aligning to TRBD1. Germline CDR1 reads SGHTA; CDR2 reads FQGNSA. The CDR3 extends over 13 amino acids. The V gene end was trimmed by 2 bases and the J gene end by 8 bases; junction bases not matched to a gene: 5. The CDR3 bases are TGTGCCAGCAGCTTACAGGGGGGCGTAGGCTACACCTTC. It translates to CASSLQGGVGYTF.

This clonotype turned up a few times. The rearrangement uses TRBV7-2 and TRBJ2-2; D not certain. Trimming cost V 7 bases and J 6 bases, with 9 bases left between them. CDR1 SGHTA and CDR2 FQGNSA come from the germline V gene. CDR3 length equals 12 residues. This CDR3 reads CASNAPPGELFF. CDR3 DNA sequence: TGTGCCAGCAACGCCCCCCCCGGGGAGCTGTTTTTT. The complete variable domain, with remaining parts taken from reference TRBV7-2 and TRBJ2-2, reads GAGVSQSPSNKVTEKGKDVELRCDPISGHTALYWYRQSLGQGLEFLIYFQGNSAPDKSGLPSDRFSAERTGGSVSTLTIQRTQQEDSAVYLCASNAPPGELFFGEGSRLTVL.

V is TRBV4-3 and J is TRBJ1-1; D is possibly TRBD1 (6 bases). Germline V gene lookup returns CDR1 LGHNA and CDR2 YSLEER. Trimming pared 4 bases from V and 0 bases from J, leaving 12 bases between. This CDR3 is 15 amino acids long. The CDR3 loop reads CASSLGQRVNTEAFF. Here the CDR3 DNA reads TGCGCCAGCAGCCTCGGACAGAGGGTGAACACTGAAGCTTTCTTT.

This clonotype was found a few times. The chain combines TRBV18 with TRBJ2-7; no definite D call. This CDR3 comprises 13 residues. Germline V gene data show CDR1 as KGHSH and CDR2 as LQKENI. Trimming left V 3 bases short and J 4 bases short, with 10 bases between. The CDR3 bases are TGTGCCAGCTCACCCAGACGGTCATACGAGCAGTACTTC. It specifies CASSPRRSYEQYF.

This clonotype was seen many times. The chain has TRBV29-1 and TRBJ2-3; 8 positions agree with TRBD1. This CDR3 spans 15 amino acids. Germline CDR1 reads SQVTM; CDR2 reads ANQGSEA. The V gene end was trimmed by 1 base and the J gene end by 2 bases; junction bases not matched to a gene: 5. The CDR3 sequence is CSVEGQGASTDTQYF. The DNA for the CDR3 is TGCAGCGTTGAAGGGCAGGGGGCCTCCACAGATACGCAGTATTTT.

The chain uses TRBV12-3 or TRBV12-4 and TRBJ2-3; D remains unclear. V lost 3 bases to trimming and J lost 0 bases, with 13 bases between them. This CDR3 is 16 amino acids long. The CDR3 loop is CASSFGLGDSTDTQYF. CDR3 nucleotides: TGTGCCAGCAGTTTCGGGCTAGGCGATAGCACAGATACGCAGTATTTT.

This chain joins TRBV20-1 and TRBJ2-2, with D possibly matching TRBD2 (5 bases). This CDR3 has 15 amino acids. Between the trimmed V and J ends, which lost 5 bases and 5 bases, there was a span of 18 bases. Germline V CDR1 and CDR2: DFQATT, SNEGSKA (reference sequence). In DNA, the CDR3 is TGCAGTGCTGAGAGCGGAAGGGAAGGTACCGGGGAGCTGTTTTTT. Protein: CSAESGREGTGELFF.

This clonotype was seen at least ten times. V is TRBV12-3 or TRBV12-4 and J is TRBJ1-5; D not certain. V lost 1 base, J lost 0 bases, and 10 bases lay in between. The CDR3 loop spans 16 amino acids. This CDR3 is CASSLEQPVSNQPQHF. CDR3 DNA sequence: TGTGCCAGCAGTTTAGAACAGCCAGTTAGCAATCAGCCCCAGCATTTT.

There are many counts of this clonotype. The genes are TRBV5-1 and TRBJ2-1; D possibly matches TRBD1 or TRBD2 (6 bases each). Trimming removed 10 bases at V and 10 bases at J, with 18 bases between. The CDR3 contains 12 residues. The germline gives CDR1 SGHRS, CDR2 YFSETQ. CDR3 loop: CAYFRGQFEQFF. The CDR3 nucleotides read TGCGCCTACTTTCGGGGGCAGTTCGAGCAGTTCTTC.

This clonotype is a singleton in its sample. The chain uses TRBV9 and TRBJ1-3, with no clear D. The V gene's germline CDR1 is SGDLS and CDR2 YYNGEE. CDR3 length equals 12 residues. Trimming cost V 3 bases and J 8 bases, with 9 bases left between them. CDR3 residues: CASSEGADTIYF. For the CDR3, the DNA is TGTGCCAGCAGCGAAGGTGCGGACACCATATATTTT.

J is TRBJ2-5 and V is TRBV10-3, with D perhaps TRBD1 or TRBD2 (5 bases each). The CDR3 covers 14 residues. Germline values: CDR1 ENHRY, CDR2 SYGVKD. Between the trimmed V and J ends, which lost 0 bases and 3 bases, there was a span of 8 bases. The CDR3 DNA is TGTGCCATCAGTGAGTCGGGGACCAAAGAGACCCAGTACTTC. As protein: CAISESGTKETQYF.